The 16 T cell receptor beta chains below come from one sample, sequenced in a study of T cell changes during pregnancy in multiple sclerosis. Sequenced by immunoSEQ multiplex PCR; TCRdb stores in-frame clones only, minus some. The sample shows around 36,000 clones, under 95% of them seen only once. The sequenced sample was CD8+ T cells from peripheral blood mononuclear cells, obtained in the first trimester of pregnancy. Every receptor here comes from a female donor with multiple sclerosis, enrolled in a pregnancy study.

The rearrangement links TRBV27 to TRBJ2-7; the D gene is possibly TRBD2 (5 bases). Germline CDR1 is MNHEY and CDR2 is SMNVEV (reference sequence). CDR3 length equals 12 residues. The germline V and J ends were trimmed by 4 bases and 5 bases, with 9 bases remaining between them. CDR3 sequence (DNA): TGTGCCAGCAGTTCCGGAGGCCACGAGCAGTACTTC. Residues: CASSSGGHEQYF.

V usage is TRBV4-1 and J usage is TRBJ2-5; D possibly corresponds to TRBD2 (5 bases). CDR1 is MGHRA and CDR2 is YSYEKL in the germline V gene. Trimming cost V 1 base and J 1 base, with 10 bases left between them. There are 15 residues in the CDR3. Here the CDR3 reads CASSQVLAAQETQYF. The CDR3 bases are TGCGCCAGCAGCCAAGTTCTAGCCGCCCAAGAGACCCAGTACTTC.

CDR3 residues: CSVYVYYGYTF. CDR3 bases: TGCAGCGTTTATGTTTACTATGGCTACACCTTC. J is TRBJ1-2 and V is TRBV29-1, with D unresolved. This CDR3 is 11 amino acids long. The V gene's germline CDR1 is SQVTM and CDR2 ANQGSEA. Trimming left V 5 bases short and J 3 bases short, with 7 bases between.

The genes are TRBV6-1 and TRBJ2-5; D ambiguous. Germline-derived CDR1 and CDR2 are MNHNS and SASEGT. The CDR3 length is 10 residues. V shed 8 bases and J shed 5 bases, with 6 bases lying between them. Written as DNA, the CDR3 is TGTGCCAGCGTTGAGGAGACCCAGTACTTC. It yields the protein CASVEETQYF.

The V and J genes are TRBV6-4 and TRBJ2-1; the match to TRBD2 covers 11 bases. The CDR3 runs 16 residues. J gave up 2 bases and V 2 bases, and 2 bases lay outside the gene matches. Germline V gives CDR1 MRHNA, CDR2 SNTAGT. The CDR3 nucleotides are TGTGCCAGCAGTGACCATAGCGGGGGGGCCTACAATGAGCAGTTCTTC. It translates to CASSDHSGGAYNEQFF.

This clone was picked up one time. The chain couples TRBV7-9 to TRBJ1-1; D remains ambiguous. This CDR3 has 14 residues. V lost 0 bases and J lost 6, with 11 bases in between. The germline V gene has CDR1 SEHNR and CDR2 FQNEAQ (reference sequence). In DNA form, the CDR3 reads TGTGCCAGCAGCTTAGCGCGGGTCGGGCCTGAAGCTTTCTTT. Its protein product is CASSLARVGPEAFF.

The V gene is TRBV27, the J gene TRBJ1-1; the D is unclear. The CDR3 runs to 11 residues. V was cut by 3 bases and J by 8 bases, with 7 bases left in between. Germline loops: CDR1 MNHEY, CDR2 SMNVEV (reference sequence). The CDR3 DNA sequence: TGTGCCAGCAGTTTGGGCAGGGAAGCTTTCTTT. Amino acids: CASSLGREAFF.

The V call is TRBV29-1, the J call TRBJ2-7; tentatively, D is TRBD1 (6 bases). This CDR3 has 13 residues. In germline, CDR1 is SQVTM, CDR2 ANQGSEA. V was cut by 0 bases and J by 3 bases, with 9 bases left in between. The CDR3 loop is CSVEDAGDYEQYF. For the CDR3, the DNA is TGCAGCGTTGAAGATGCAGGGGACTACGAGCAGTACTTC.

The gene calls are TRBV7-9 and TRBJ1-1, with 8 bases identical to TRBD1. Germline-derived CDR1 and CDR2 are SEHNR and FQNEAQ (reference sequence). This CDR3 comprises 14 residues. The V gene end was trimmed by 5 bases and the J gene end by 8 bases; junction bases not matched to a gene: 10. The CDR3 region is CASSPWDRLGEAFF. The CDR3 DNA sequence: TGTGCCAGCAGCCCATGGGACAGGCTAGGGGAAGCTTTCTTT.

As to this clone: Likely a read error: the CDR3 ends without its conserved phenylalanine or tryptophan. No DNA is shown, since the ends of the CDR3 on it are uncertain; the CDR3 is the one TCRdb lists. This chain joins TRBV10-1 and TRBJ2-4; the table assigns TRBD1, which was not confirmed against the DNA. Per the germline V gene, CDR1 is WNHNN and CDR2 is SYGVQD (reference sequence). With termini counted, the CDR3 has 10 amino acids. CDR3 sequence: CASMDKQLLI.

This chain uses TRBV9 with TRBJ1-2; perhaps TRBD1 as D (6 bases). Germline V lookup: CDR1 SGDLS, CDR2 YYNGEE. The CDR3 has 13 amino acids. Trimming took off 0 bases at V and 5 bases at J, with 8 bases between the two ends. The CDR3 here is CASSVAGEYGYTF. The DNA of the CDR3 is TGTGCCAGCAGCGTAGCAGGGGAGTATGGCTACACCTTC.

This chain links TRBV9 with TRBJ2-1; TRBD1 agrees at 10 bases. The CDR3 has 16 residues. The germline CDR1 and CDR2 sequences are SGDLS and YYNGEE. J was trimmed by 3 bases and V by 3 bases; bases with no gene match: 6. CDR3 protein: CASSAETGGVYNEQFF. CDR3 DNA: TGTGCCAGCAGCGCTGAGACAGGGGGCGTCTACAATGAGCAGTTCTTC.

The chain combines TRBV13 with TRBJ2-1; maybe TRBD1 (6 bases). CDR1 is PRHDT and CDR2 is FYEKMQ in the germline V gene (reference sequence). V lost 4 bases, J lost 0 bases, and 13 bases lay in between. This CDR3 region has 16 residues. CDR3 coding DNA: TGTGCCAGCAGCTCCCGACAGGTTTACTCCTACAATGAGCAGTTCTTC. This encodes CASSSRQVYSYNEQFF.

This chain joins TRBV6-5 and TRBJ2-5; D remains unclear. This CDR3 contains 15 residues. Germline CDR1 MNHEY, CDR2 SVGAGI. V was clipped by 0 bases and J by 3 bases, with 11 bases between them. In DNA form, the CDR3 reads TGTGCCAGCAGTTACTCTCTCGCGGTGAAAGAGACCCAGTACTTC. It encodes CASSYSLAVKETQYF.

This rearrangement joins TRBV7-2 to TRBJ1-1; 9 positions match TRBD1. The V gene end was trimmed by 6 bases and the J gene end by 5 bases; junction bases not matched to a gene: 13. This CDR3 has 16 amino acids. Germline assignment: CDR1 SGHTA and CDR2 FQGNSA. The CDR3 nucleotides are TGTGCCAGCAGAGCCGGGACAGGGTCCCCTCGGACTGAAGCTTTCTTT. This translates into CASRAGTGSPRTEAFF. The full variable domain, rest sourced from reference TRBV7-2 and TRBJ1-1, is GAGVSQSPSNKVTEKGKDVELRCDPISGHTALYWYRQSLGQGLEFLIYFQGNSAPDKSGLPSDRFSAERTGGSVSTLTIQRTQQEDSAVYLCASRAGTGSPRTEAFFGQGTRLTVV.

V usage is TRBV10-3 and J usage is TRBJ2-5, with a possible D match to TRBD1 (5 bases). CDR1 is ENHRY and CDR2 is SYGVKD in the germline V gene. V was pared by 0 bases and J by 0 bases, with 8 bases between. CDR3 size: 15 residues. CDR3 loop: CAISESWGDQETQYF. In DNA form, the CDR3 reads TGTGCCATCAGTGAGTCGTGGGGCGACCAAGAGACCCAGTACTTC.